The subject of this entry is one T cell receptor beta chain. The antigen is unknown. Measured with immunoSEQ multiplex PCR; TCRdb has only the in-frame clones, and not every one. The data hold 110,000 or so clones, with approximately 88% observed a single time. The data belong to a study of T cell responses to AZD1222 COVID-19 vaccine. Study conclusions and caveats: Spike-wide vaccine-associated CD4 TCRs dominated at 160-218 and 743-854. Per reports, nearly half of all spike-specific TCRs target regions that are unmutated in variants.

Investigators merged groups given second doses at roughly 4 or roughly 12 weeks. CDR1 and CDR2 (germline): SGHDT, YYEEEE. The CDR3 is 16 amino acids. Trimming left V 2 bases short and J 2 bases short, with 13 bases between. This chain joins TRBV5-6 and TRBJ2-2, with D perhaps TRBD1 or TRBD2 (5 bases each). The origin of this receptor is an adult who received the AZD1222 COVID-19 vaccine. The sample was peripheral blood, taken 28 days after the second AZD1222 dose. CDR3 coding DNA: TGTGCCAGCAGCTTCGGGACGCAAGGAAACACCGGGGAGCTGTTTTTT. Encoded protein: CASSFGTQGNTGELFF.